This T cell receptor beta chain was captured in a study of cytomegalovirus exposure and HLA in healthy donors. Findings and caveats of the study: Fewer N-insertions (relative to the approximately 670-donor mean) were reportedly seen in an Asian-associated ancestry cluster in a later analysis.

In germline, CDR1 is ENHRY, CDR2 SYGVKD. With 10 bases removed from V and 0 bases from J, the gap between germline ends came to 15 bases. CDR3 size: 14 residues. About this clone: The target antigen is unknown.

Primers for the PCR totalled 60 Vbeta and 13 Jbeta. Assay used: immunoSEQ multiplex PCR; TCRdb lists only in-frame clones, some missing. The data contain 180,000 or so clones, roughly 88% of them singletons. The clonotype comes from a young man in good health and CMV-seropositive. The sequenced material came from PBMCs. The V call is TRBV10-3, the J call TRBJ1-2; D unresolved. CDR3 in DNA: TGTGCCACCGCAACAGACACCACTAACTATGGCTACACCTTC. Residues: CATATDTTNYGYTF.